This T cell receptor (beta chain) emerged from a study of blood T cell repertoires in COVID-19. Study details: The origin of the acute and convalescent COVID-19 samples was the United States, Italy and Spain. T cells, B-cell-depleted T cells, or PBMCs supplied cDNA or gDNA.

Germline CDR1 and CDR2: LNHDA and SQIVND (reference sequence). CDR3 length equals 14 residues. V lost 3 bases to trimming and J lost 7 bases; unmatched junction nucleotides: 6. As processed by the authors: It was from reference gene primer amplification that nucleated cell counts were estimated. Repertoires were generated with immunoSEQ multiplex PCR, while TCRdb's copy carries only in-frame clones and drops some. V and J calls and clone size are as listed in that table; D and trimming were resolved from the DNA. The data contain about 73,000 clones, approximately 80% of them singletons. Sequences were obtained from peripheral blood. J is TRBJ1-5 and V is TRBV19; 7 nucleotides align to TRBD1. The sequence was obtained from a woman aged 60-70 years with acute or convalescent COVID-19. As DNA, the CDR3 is TGTGCCAGTAGTATTGGAGGGGGCAGGCAGCCCCAGCATTTT. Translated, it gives CASSIGGGRQPQHF.